The 3 T cell receptor beta chains below all came from one sample that was sequenced in a study of OX40 agonist ivuxolimab in advanced cancers. Assay: immunoSEQ multiplex PCR; the TCRdb copy retains only in-frame clones and omits some. The table has tens of thousands of clones, 85% seen once; the top ten hold 2.5% to 3%. This specimen consisted of CD4+ or CD8+ T cells sorted from blood, obtained in a trial of the OX40 agonist ivuxolimab. The receptor set was obtained from an adult with an advanced solid tumor such as melanoma, head and neck, liver or kidney cancer.

Only one count was recorded for this clone. V and J are TRBV15 and TRBJ2-3, with 9 bases identical to TRBD2. V was clipped by 4 bases and J by 7 bases; unmatched bases: 9. CDR1 and CDR2 from the germline V gene are LNHNV and YYDKDF (reference sequence). The CDR3 runs 15 residues. CDR3 DNA sequence: TGTGCCACCAGCAAGGGCGGGAGGGCCACGAATACGCAGTATTTT. This sequence encodes CATSKGGRATNTQYF.

The gene calls are TRBV6-6 and TRBJ1-4; no clear D gene. Trimming stripped 10 bases from V and 7 bases from J, with 13 bases between. The CDR3 length is 12 residues. Germline loops: CDR1 MNHNY, CDR2 SVGAGI (reference sequence). CDR3 sequence: CATKSPSEKLFF. CDR3 DNA: TGTGCCACCAAATCCCCTTCTGAAAAACTGTTTTTT.

The chain combines TRBV18 with TRBJ2-3, with 8 bases fitting TRBD2. Per germline, CDR1 KGHSH and CDR2 LQKENI. The length of the CDR3 is 16 residues. The V and J ends lost 3 bases and 3 bases, in that order; junction bases with no gene match: 8. The CDR3 loop reads CASSPLAGTGTDTQYF. The CDR3 DNA reads as TGTGCCAGCTCACCTTTAGCGGGAACGGGTACAGATACGCAGTATTTT.